This T cell receptor (beta chain) was obtained from a study of blood T cell repertoires in COVID-19. Study overall: T cells, B-cell-depleted T cells, or PBMCs supplied cDNA or gDNA.

Original handling: From reference gene primer amplification, estimates of nucleated cell counts were derived. Produced via immunoSEQ multiplex PCR; TCRdb's table is partial and in-frame only. V and J calls and clone size follow that table, whereas D and trimming were derived from the DNA. The sample lists 190,000 or so clones, around 87% occurring once. J was trimmed by 7 bases and V by 3 bases; bases with no gene match: 10. This CDR3 region has 17 residues. The V gene's germline CDR1 is SEHNR and CDR2 FQNEAQ (reference sequence). Sequenced material: peripheral blood. The sequence derives from a man aged 35 to 55 with active or convalescent COVID-19. The chain uses TRBV7-9 and TRBJ2-6; 9 bases agree with TRBD1. CDR3 loop: CASSLGQGKGIANVLTF. The CDR3, as DNA: TGTGCCAGCAGCTTGGGACAGGGAAAAGGTATTGCCAACGTCCTGACTTTC.